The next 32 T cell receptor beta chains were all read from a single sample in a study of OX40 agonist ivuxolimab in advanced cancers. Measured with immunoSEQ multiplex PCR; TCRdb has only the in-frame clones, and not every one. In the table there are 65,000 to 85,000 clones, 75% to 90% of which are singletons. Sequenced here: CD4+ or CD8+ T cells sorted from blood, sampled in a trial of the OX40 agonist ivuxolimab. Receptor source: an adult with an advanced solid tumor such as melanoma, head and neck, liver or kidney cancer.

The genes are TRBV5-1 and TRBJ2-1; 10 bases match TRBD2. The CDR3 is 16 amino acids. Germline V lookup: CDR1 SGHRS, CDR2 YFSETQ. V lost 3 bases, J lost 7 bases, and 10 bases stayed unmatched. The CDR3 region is CASSWGTSAGWNEQFF. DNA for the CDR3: TGCGCCAGCAGCTGGGGGACTAGCGCCGGATGGAATGAGCAGTTCTTC. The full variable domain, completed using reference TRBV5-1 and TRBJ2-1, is KAGVTQTPRYLIKTRGQQVTLSCSPISGHRSVSWYQQTPGQGLQFLFEYFSETQRNKGNFPGRFSGRQFSNSRSEMNVSTLELGDSALYLCASSWGTSAGWNEQFFGPGTRLTVL.

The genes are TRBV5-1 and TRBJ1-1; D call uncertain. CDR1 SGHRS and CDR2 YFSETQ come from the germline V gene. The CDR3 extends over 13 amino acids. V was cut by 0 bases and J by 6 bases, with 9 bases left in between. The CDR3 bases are TGCGCCAGCAGCTTGGGGAGGGTAGCTGAAGCTTTCTTT. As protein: CASSLGRVAEAFF.

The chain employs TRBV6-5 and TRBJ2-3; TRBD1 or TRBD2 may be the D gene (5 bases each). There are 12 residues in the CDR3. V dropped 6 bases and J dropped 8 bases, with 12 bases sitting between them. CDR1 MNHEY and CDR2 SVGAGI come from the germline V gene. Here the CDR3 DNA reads TGTGCCAGCAGAGGGACGGCCAGTACGCAGTATTTT. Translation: CASRGTASTQYF.

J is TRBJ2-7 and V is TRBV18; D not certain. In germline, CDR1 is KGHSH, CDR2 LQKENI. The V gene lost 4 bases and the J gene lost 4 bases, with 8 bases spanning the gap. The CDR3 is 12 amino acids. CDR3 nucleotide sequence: TGTGCCAGCTCACAAGGATCTTACGAGCAGTACTTC. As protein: CASSQGSYEQYF.

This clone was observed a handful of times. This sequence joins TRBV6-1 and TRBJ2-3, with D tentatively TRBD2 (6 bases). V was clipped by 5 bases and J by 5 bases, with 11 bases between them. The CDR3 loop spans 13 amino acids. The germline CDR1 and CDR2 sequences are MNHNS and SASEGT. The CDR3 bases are TGTGCCAGCAGTAGGGACTTTAAAGATACGCAGTATTTT. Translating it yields CASSRDFKDTQYF.

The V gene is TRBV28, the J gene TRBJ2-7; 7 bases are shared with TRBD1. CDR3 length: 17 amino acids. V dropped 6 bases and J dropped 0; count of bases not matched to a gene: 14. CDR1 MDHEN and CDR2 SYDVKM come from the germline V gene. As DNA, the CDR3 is TGTGCCAGCAGCGCATCCTACAGGGGACCGAGCTCCTACGAGCAGTACTTC. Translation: CASSASYRGPSSYEQYF.

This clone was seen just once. The CDR3 sequence: CASRWWGGTQETQYF. The CDR3 coding sequence is TGTGCCAGCCGATGGTGGGGGGGAACCCAAGAGACCCAGTACTTC. The V gene is TRBV2, the J gene TRBJ2-5; 7 positions match TRBD2. The CDR3 sequence is 15 residues long. The ends lost 8 bases at V and 1 base at J; junction bases unmatched: 10. CDR1 is SNHLY, CDR2 FYNNEI, per germline. Drawing the rest from reference TRBV2 and TRBJ2-5, the complete variable domain is EPEVTQTPSHQVTQMGQEVILRCVPISNHLYFYWYRQILGQKVEFLVSFYNNEISEKSEIFDDQFSVERPDGSNFTLKIRSTKLEDSAMYFCASRWWGGTQETQYFGPGTRLLVL.

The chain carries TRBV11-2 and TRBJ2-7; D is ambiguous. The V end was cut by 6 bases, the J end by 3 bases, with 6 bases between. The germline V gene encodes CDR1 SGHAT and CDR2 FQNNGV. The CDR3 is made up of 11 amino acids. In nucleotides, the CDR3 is TGTGCCAGCAGTCTCAACTACGAGCAGTACTTC. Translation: CASSLNYEQYF.

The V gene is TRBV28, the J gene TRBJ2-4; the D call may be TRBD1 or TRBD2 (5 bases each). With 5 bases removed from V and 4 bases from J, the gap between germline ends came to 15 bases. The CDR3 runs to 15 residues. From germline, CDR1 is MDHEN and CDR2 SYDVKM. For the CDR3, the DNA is TGTGCCAGCAGTCCAACCCGGGGACGGAAAAACATTCAGTACTTC. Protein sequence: CASSPTRGRKNIQYF.

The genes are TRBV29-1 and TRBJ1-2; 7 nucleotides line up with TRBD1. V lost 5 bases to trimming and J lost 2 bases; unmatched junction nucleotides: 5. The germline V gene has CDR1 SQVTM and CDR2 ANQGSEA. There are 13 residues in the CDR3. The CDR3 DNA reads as TGCAGCGTTCGACAGGGTGCGAACTATGGCTACACCTTC. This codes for CSVRQGANYGYTF. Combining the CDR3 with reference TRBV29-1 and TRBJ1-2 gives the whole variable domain SAVISQKPSRDICQRGTSLTIQCQVDSQVTMMFWYRQQPGQSLTLIATANQGSEATYESGFVIDKFPISRPNLTFSTLTVSNMSPEDSSIYLCSVRQGANYGYTFGSGTRLTVV.

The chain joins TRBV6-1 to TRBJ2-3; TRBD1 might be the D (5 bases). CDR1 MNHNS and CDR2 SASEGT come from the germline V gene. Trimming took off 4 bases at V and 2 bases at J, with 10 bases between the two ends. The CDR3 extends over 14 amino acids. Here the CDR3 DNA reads TGTGCCAGCAGTGGCGCAGGACACACAGATACGCAGTATTTT. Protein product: CASSGAGHTDTQYF.

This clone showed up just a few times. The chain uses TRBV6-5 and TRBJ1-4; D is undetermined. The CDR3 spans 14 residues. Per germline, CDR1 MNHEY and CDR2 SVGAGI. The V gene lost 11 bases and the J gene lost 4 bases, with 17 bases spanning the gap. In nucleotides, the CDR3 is TGTGCCTCAAGCGTAGGGCGGAATAATGAAAAACTGTTTTTT. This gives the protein CASSVGRNNEKLFF.

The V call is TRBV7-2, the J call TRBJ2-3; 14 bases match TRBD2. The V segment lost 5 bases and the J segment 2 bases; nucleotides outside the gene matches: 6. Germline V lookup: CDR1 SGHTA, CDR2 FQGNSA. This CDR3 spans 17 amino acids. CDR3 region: CASSLLTSGGATDTQYF. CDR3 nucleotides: TGTGCCAGCAGCCTCCTGACTAGCGGGGGGGCCACAGATACGCAGTATTTT.

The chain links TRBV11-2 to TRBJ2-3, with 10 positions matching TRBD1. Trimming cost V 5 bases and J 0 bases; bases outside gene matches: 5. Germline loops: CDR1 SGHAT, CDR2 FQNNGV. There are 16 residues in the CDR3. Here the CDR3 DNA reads TGTGCCAGCAGCCCGGGACAGGGGAGGAGCACAGATACGCAGTATTTT. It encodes CASSPGQGRSTDTQYF.

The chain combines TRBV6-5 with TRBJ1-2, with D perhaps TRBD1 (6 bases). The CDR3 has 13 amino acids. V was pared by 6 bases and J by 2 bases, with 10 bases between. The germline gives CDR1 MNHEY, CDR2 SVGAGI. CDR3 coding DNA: TGTGCCAGCAGACAGGGACCAAACTATGGCTACACCTTC. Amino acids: CASRQGPNYGYTF.

For the CDR3, the DNA is TGTGCCAGCAGCTCCACAGGGTGGCGGCGGTACGAGCAGTACTTC. Its translation: CASSSTGWRRYEQYF. V usage is TRBV7-9 and J usage is TRBJ2-7; D possibly corresponds to TRBD1 (6 bases). This CDR3 spans 15 amino acids. V was shortened by 4 bases and J by 4 bases, with 17 bases between the two germline ends. CDR1 and CDR2 from the germline V gene are SEHNR and FQNEAQ (reference sequence).

CDR3 DNA: TGTGCCAGCAGCGCACTACAGGGGGCGCTTAACGGGGAGCTGTTTTTT. Translating gives CASSALQGALNGELFF. The rearrangement uses TRBV11-2 and TRBJ2-2; 9 positions match TRBD1. The CDR3 covers 16 residues. Germline loops: CDR1 SGHAT, CDR2 FQNNGV. Trimming removed 5 bases from V and 7 bases from J; junction bases left unmatched: 11.

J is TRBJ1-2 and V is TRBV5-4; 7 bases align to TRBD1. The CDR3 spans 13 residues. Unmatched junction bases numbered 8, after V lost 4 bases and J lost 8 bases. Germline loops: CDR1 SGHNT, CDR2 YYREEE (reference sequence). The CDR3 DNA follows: TGTGCCAGCAGCCTCGACAGGGTTGGGGGCTACACCTTC. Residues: CASSLDRVGGYTF. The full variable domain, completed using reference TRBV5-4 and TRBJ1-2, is ETGVTQSPTHLIKTRGQQVTLRCSSQSGHNTVSWYQQALGQGPQFIFQYYREEENGRGNFPPRFSGLQFPNYSSELNVNALELDDSALYLCASSLDRVGGYTFGSGTRLTVV.

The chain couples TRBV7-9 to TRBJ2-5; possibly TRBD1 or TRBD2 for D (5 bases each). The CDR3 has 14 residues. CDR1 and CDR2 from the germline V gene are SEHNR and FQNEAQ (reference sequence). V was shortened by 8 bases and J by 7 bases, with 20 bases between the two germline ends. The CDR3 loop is CASGPWQGEGTQYF. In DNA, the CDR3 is TGTGCCAGCGGCCCGTGGCAGGGAGAAGGGACCCAGTACTTC.

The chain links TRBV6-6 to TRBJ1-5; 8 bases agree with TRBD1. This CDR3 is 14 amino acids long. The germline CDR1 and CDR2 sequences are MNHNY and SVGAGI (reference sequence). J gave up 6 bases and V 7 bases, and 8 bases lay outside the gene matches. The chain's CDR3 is CASNNRGFSQPQHF. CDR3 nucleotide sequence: TGTGCCAGCAATAACAGGGGGTTTAGTCAGCCCCAGCATTTT.

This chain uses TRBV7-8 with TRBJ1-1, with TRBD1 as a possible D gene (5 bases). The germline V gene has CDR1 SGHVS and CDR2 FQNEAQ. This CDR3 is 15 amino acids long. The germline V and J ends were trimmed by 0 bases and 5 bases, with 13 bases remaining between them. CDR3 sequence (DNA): TGTGCCAGCAGCTTAGCGGGGGGGTTGAGGACTGAAGCTTTCTTT. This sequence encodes CASSLAGGLRTEAFF.

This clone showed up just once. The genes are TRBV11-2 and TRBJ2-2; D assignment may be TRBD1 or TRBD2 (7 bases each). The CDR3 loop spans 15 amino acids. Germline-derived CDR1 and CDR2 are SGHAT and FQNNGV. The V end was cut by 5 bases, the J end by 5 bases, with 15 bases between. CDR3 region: CASSPRQGGTGELFF. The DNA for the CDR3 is TGTGCCAGCAGCCCCCGGCAGGGGGGGACCGGGGAGCTGTTTTTT.

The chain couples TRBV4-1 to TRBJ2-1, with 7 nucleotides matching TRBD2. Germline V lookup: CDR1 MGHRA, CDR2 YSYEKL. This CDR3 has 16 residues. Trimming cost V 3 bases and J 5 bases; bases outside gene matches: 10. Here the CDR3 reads CASSQGRASGHNEQFF. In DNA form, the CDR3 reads TGCGCCAGCAGCCAGGGAAGGGCTAGCGGTCACAATGAGCAGTTCTTC.

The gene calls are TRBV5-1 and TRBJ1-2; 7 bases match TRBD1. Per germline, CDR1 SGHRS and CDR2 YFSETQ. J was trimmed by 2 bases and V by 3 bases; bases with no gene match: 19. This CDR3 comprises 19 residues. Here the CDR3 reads CASSSRIQGKLSENYGYTF. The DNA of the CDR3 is TGCGCCAGCAGCTCCAGGATACAGGGGAAACTCAGTGAAAACTATGGCTACACCTTC. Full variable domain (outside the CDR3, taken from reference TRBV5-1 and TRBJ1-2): KAGVTQTPRYLIKTRGQQVTLSCSPISGHRSVSWYQQTPGQGLQFLFEYFSETQRNKGNFPGRFSGRQFSNSRSEMNVSTLELGDSALYLCASSSRIQGKLSENYGYTFGSGTRLTVV.

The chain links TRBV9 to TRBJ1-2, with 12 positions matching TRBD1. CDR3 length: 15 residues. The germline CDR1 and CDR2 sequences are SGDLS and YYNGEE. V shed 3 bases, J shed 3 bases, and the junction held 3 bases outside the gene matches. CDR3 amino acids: CASSAGQGAYYGYTF. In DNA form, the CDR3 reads TGTGCCAGCAGCGCGGGACAGGGGGCATACTATGGCTACACCTTC.

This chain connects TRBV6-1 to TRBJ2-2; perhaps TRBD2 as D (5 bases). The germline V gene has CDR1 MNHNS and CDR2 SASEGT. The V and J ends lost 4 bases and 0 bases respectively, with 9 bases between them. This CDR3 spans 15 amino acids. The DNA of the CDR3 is TGTGCCAGCAGTGGGAGGCATTCGAACACCGGGGAGCTGTTTTTT. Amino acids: CASSGRHSNTGELFF.

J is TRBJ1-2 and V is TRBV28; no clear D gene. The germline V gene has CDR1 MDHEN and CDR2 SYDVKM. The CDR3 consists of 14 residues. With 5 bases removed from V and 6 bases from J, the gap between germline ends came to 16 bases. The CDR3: CASSTQTESDGYTF. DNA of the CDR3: TGTGCCAGCAGTACCCAAACAGAATCCGATGGCTACACCTTC.

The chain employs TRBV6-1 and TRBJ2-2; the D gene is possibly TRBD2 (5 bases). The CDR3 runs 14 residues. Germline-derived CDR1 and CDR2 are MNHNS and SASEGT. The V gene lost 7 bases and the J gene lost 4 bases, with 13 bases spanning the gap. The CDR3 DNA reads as TGTGCCAGCAATGGGAGCCCAGGCACCGGGGAGCTGTTTTTT. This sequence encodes CASNGSPGTGELFF.

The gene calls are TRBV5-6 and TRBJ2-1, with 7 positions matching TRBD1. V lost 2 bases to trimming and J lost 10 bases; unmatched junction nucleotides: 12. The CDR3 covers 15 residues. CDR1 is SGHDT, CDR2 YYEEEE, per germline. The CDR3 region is CASSFPPGGIFEQFF. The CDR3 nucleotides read TGTGCCAGCAGCTTTCCGCCAGGGGGTATCTTCGAGCAGTTCTTC.

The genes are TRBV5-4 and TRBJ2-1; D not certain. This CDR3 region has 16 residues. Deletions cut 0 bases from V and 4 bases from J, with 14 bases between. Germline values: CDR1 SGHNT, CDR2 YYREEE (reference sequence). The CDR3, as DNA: TGTGCCAGCAGCTTGGTCGGGTCACAACCATACAATGAGCAGTTCTTC. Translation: CASSLVGSQPYNEQFF.

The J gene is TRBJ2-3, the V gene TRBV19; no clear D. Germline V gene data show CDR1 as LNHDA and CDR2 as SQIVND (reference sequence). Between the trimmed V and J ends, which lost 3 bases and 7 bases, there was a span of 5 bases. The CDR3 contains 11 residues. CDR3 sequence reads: CASSIGNTQYF. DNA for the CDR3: TGTGCCAGTAGTATTGGGAATACGCAGTATTTT.

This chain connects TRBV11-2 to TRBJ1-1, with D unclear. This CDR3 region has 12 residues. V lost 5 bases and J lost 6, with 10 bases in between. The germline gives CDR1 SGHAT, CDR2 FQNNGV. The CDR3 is CASSREGSEAFF. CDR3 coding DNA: TGTGCCAGCAGCCGGGAGGGCTCTGAAGCTTTCTTT.